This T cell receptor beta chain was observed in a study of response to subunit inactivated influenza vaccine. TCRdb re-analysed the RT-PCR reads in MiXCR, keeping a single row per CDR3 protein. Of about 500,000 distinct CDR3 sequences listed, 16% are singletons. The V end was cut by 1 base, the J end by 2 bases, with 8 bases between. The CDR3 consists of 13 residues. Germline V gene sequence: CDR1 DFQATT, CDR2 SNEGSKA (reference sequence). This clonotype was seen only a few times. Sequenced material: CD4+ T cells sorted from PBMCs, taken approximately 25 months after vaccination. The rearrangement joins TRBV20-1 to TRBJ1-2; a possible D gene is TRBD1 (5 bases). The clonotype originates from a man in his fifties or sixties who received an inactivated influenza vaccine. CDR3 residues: CSARGQPNYGYTF. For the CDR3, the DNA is TGCAGTGCTAGAGGACAGCCAAACTATGGCTACACCTTC.